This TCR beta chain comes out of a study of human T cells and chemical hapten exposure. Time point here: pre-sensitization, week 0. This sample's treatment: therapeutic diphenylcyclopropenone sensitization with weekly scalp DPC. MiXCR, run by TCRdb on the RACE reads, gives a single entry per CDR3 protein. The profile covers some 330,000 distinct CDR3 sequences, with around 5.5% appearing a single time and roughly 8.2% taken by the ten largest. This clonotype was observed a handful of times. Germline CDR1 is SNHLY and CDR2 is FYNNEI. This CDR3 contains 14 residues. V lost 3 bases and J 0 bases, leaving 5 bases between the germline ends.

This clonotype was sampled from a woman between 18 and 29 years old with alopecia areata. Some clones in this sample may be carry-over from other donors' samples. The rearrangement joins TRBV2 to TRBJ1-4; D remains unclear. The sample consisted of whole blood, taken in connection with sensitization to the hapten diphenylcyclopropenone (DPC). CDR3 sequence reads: CASSESATNEKLFF. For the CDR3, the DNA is TGTGCCAGCAGTGAGAGCGCAACTAATGAAAAACTGTTTTTT. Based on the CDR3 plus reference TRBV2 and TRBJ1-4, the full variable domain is EPEVTQTPSHQVTQMGQEVILRCVPISNHLYFYWYRQILGQKVEFLVSFYNNEISEKSEIFDDQFSVERPDGSNFTLKIRSTKLEDSAMYFCASSESATNEKLFFGSGTQLSVL.